Listed here is a single T cell receptor (beta chain). What it binds is not known. This CDR3 has 14 amino acids. Trimming stripped 4 bases from V and 1 base from J, with 9 bases between. The V gene's germline CDR1 is MNHEY and CDR2 SVGAGI. Evenly divided among several immunoSEQ plates was the genomic DNA of each subset. In the sorted-subset replicate PCRs, 200 ng DNA, around 30,000 T cell genomes, was used. Using immunoSEQ multiplex PCR, the repertoire was profiled, and TCRdb retains in-frame clones only, with some absent. The top ten clones hold about 0.064% of a sample with around 510,000 clones, approximately 94% of them seen once. The data were obtained in a study of shared clonotypes between healthy human individuals. Overall study context: The composition of the donors was a couple of women and a few men aged 18 to 49.

Broader study findings: Naive subsets generally exceeded memory subsets in estimated richness.

Source material: naive CD4+ T cells sorted from blood. As to subset: CD45RA+ positively selected. The receptor was derived from a woman in her twenties or thirties in good health. This sequence joins TRBV6-5 and TRBJ2-3, with unresolved D. The CDR3 coding sequence is TGTGCCAGCAGTTCGCCCCTTGGCACAGATACGCAGTATTTT. It translates to CASSSPLGTDTQYF.